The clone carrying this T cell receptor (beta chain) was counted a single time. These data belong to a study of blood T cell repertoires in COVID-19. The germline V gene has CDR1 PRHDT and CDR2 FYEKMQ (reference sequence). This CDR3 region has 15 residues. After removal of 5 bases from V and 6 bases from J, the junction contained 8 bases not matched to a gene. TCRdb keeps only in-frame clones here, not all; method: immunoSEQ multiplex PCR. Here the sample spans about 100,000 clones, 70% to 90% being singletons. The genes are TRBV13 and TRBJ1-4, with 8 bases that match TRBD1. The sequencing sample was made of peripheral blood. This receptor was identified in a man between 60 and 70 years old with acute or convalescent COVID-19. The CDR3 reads CASSLRTGSDEKLFF. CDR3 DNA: TGTGCCAGCAGCCTACGGACAGGGTCCGATGAAAAACTGTTTTTT.